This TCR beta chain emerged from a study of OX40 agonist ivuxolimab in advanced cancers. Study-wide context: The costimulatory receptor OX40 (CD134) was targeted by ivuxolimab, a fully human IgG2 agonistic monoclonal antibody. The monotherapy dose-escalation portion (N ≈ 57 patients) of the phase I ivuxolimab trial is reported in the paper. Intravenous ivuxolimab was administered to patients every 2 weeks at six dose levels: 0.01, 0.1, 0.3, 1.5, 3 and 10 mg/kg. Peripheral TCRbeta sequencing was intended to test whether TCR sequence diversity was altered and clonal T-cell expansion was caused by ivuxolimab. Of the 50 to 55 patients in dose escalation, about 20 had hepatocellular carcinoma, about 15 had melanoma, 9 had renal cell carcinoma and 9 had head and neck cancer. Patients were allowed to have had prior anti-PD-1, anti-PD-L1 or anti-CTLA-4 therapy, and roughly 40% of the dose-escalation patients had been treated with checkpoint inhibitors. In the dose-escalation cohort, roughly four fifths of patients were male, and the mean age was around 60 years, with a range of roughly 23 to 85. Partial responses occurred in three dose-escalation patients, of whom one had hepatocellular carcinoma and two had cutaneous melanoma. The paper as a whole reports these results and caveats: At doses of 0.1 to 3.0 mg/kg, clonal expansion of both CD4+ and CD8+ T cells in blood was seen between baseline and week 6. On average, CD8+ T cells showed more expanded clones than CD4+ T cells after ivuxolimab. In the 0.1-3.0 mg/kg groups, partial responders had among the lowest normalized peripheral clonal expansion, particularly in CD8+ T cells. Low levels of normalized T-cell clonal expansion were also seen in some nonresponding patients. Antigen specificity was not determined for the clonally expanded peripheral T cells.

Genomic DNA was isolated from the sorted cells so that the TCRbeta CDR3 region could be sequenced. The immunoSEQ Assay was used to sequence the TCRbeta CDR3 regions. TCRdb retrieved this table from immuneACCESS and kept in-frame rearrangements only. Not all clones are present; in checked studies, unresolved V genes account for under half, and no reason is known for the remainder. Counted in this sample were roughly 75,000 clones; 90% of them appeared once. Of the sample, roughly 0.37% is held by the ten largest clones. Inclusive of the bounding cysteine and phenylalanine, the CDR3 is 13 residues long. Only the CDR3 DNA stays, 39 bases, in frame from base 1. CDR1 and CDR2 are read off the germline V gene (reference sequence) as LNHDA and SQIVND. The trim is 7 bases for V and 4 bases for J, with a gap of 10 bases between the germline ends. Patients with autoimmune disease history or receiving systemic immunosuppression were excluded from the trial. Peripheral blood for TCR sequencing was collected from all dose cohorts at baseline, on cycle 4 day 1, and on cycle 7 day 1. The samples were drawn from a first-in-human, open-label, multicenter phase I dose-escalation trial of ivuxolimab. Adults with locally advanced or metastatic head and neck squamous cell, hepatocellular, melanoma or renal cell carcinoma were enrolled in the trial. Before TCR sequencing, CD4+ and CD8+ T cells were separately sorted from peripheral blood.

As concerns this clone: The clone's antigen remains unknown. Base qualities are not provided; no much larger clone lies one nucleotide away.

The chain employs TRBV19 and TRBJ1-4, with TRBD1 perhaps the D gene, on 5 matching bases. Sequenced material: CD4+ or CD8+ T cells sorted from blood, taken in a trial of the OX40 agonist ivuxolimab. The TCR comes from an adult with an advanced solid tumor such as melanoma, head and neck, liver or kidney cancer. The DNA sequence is TGTGCCAGTAAGGGGACCTTTAATGAAAAACTGTTTTTT. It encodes CASKGTFNEKLFF.